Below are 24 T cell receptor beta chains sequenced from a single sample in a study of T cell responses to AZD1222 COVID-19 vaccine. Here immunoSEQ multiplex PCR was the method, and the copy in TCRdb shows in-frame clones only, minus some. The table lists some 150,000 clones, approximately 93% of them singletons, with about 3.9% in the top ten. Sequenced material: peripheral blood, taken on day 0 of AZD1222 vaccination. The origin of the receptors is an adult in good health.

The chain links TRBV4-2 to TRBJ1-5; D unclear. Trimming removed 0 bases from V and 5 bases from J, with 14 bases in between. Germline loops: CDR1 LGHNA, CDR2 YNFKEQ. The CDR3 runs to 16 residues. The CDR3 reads CASSQDPTGRDQPQHF. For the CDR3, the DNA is TGTGCCAGCAGCCAAGATCCGACGGGGAGGGATCAGCCCCAGCATTTT.

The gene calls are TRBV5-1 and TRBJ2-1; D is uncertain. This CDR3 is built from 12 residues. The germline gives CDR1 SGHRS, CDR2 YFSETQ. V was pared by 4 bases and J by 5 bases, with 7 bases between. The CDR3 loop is CASSRSDNEQFF. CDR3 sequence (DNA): TGCGCCAGCAGCCGTTCAGACAATGAGCAGTTCTTC.

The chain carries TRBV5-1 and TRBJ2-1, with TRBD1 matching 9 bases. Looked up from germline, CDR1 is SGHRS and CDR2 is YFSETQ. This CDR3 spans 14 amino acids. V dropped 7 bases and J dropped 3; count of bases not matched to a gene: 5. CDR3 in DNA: TGCGCCAGCCAACGGGACAGGGACTACAATGAGCAGTTCTTC. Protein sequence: CASQRDRDYNEQFF.

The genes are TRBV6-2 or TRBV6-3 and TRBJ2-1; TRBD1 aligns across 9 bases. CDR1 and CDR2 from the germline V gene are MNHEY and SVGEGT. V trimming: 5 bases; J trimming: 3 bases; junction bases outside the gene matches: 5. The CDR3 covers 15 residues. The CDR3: CASSPGGQGYNEQFF. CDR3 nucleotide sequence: TGTGCCAGCAGTCCCGGGGGACAGGGCTACAATGAGCAGTTCTTC.

This CDR3 reads CASSLNREGTEAFF. DNA of the CDR3: TGTGCCAGCAGCCTAAACAGGGAGGGCACTGAAGCTTTCTTT. J is TRBJ1-1 and V is TRBV7-9, with a tentative D call TRBD1 (6 bases). The germline V gene has CDR1 SEHNR and CDR2 FQNEAQ (reference sequence). Trimming removed 5 bases at V and 4 bases at J, with 14 bases between. The CDR3 is 14 residues long.

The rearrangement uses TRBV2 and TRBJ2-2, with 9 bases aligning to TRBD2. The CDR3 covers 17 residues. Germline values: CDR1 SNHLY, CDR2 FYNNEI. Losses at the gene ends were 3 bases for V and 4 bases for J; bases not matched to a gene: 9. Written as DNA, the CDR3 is TGTGCCAGCAGTGAGGATTGGCTAGCGGGGAGCACCGGGGAGCTGTTTTTT. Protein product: CASSEDWLAGSTGELFF. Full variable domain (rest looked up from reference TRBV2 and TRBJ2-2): EPEVTQTPSHQVTQMGQEVILRCVPISNHLYFYWYRQILGQKVEFLVSFYNNEISEKSEIFDDQFSVERPDGSNFTLKIRSTKLEDSAMYFCASSEDWLAGSTGELFFGEGSRLTVL.

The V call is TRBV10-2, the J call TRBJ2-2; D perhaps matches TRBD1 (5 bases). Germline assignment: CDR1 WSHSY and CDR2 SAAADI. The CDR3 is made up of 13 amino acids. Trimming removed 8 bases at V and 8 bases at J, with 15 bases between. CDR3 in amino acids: CASSGQGAGELFF. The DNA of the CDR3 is TGCGCCAGCTCAGGGCAAGGGGCAGGGGAGCTGTTTTTT.

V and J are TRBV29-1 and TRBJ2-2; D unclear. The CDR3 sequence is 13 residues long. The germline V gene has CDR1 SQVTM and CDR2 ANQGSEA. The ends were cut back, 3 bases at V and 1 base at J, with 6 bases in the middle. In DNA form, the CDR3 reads TGCAGCGTTGATGTAGGGAACACCGGGGAGCTGTTTTTT. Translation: CSVDVGNTGELFF.

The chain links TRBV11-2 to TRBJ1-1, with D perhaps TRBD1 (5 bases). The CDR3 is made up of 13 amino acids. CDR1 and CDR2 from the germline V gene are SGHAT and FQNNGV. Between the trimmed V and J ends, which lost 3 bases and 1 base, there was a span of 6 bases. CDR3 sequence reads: CASSLGENTEAFF. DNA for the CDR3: TGTGCCAGCAGCTTGGGGGAGAACACTGAAGCTTTCTTT.

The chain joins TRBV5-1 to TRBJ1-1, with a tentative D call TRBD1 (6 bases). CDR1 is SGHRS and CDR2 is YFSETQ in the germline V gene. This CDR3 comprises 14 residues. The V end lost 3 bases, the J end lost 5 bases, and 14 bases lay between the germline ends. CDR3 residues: CASSSTGVETEAFF. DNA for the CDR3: TGCGCCAGCAGCTCGACAGGTGTGGAGACTGAAGCTTTCTTT.

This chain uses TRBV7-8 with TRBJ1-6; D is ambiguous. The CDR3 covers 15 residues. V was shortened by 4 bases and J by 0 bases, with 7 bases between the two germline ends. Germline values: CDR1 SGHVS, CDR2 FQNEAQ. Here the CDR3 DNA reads TGTGCCAGCAGCTACTCTGACTCCTATAATTCACCCCTCCACTTT. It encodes CASSYSDSYNSPLHF.

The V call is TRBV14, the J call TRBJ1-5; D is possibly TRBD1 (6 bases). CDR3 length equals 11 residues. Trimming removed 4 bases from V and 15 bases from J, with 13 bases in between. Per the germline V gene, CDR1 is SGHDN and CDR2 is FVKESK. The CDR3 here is CASSPGGARHF. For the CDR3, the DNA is TGTGCCAGCAGCCCCGGGGGGGCTAGGCATTTT.

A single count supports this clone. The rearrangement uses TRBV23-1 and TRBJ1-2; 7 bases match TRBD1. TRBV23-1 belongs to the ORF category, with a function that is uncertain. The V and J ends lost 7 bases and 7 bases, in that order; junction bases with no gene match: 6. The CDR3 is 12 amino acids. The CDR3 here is CASTEGAGGYTF. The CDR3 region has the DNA TGCGCCAGCACTGAGGGGGCTGGTGGCTACACCTTC.

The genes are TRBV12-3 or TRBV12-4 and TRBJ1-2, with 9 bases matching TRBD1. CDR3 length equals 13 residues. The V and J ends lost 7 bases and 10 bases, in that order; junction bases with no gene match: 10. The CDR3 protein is CASIPTGGIVYTF. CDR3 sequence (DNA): TGTGCCAGCATCCCGACAGGGGGTATTGTCTACACCTTC.

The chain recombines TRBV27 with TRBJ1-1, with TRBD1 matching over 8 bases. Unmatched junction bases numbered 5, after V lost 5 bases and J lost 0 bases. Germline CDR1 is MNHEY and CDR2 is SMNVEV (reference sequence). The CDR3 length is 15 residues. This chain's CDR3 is CASSQRTGMNTEAFF. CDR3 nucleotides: TGTGCCAGCAGTCAGAGGACAGGGATGAACACTGAAGCTTTCTTT.

CDR3 coding DNA: TGCAGCGTTGTGCCTTTAGCGGGGTTCACAGATACGCAGTATTTT. Protein: CSVVPLAGFTDTQYF. V is TRBV29-1 and J is TRBJ2-3; TRBD2 matches 8 bases. The V segment lost 4 bases and the J segment 2 bases; nucleotides outside the gene matches: 8. CDR1 SQVTM and CDR2 ANQGSEA come from the germline V gene. This CDR3 spans 15 amino acids.

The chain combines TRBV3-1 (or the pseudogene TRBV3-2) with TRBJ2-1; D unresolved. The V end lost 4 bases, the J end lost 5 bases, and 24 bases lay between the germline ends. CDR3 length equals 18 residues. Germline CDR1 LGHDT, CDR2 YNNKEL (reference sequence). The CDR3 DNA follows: TGTGCCAGCAGCCCATCTCCAATAGGCGCCCGGGCCCACAATGAGCAGTTCTTC. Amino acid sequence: CASSPSPIGARAHNEQFF.

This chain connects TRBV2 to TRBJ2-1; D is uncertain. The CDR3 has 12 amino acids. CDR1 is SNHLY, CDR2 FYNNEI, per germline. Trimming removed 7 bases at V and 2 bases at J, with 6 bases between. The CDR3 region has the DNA TGTGCCAGCACCCGCCCCTACAATGAGCAGTTCTTC. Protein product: CASTRPYNEQFF. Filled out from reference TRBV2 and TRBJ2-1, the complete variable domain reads EPEVTQTPSHQVTQMGQEVILRCVPISNHLYFYWYRQILGQKVEFLVSFYNNEISEKSEIFDDQFSVERPDGSNFTLKIRSTKLEDSAMYFCASTRPYNEQFFGPGTRLTVL.

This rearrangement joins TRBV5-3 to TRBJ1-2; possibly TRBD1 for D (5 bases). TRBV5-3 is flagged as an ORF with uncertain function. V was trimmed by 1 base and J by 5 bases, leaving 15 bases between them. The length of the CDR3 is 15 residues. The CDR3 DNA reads TGTGCCAGAAGCTTGTCCAGGGACCGTCGATATGGCTACACCTTC. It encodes CARSLSRDRRYGYTF.

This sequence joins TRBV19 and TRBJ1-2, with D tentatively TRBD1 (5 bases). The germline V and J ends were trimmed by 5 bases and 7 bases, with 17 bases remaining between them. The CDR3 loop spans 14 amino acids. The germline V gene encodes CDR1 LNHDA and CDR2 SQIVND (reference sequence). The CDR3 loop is CASSFREGVGGYTF. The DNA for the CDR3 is TGTGCCAGTAGTTTCAGGGAAGGCGTTGGTGGCTACACCTTC.

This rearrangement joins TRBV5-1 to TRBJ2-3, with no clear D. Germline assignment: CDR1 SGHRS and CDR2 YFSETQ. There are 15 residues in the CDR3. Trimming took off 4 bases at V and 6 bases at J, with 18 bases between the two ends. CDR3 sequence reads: CASSPDFPGRDTQYF. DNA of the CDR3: TGCGCCAGCAGCCCGGATTTCCCCGGCCGGGATACGCAGTATTTT.

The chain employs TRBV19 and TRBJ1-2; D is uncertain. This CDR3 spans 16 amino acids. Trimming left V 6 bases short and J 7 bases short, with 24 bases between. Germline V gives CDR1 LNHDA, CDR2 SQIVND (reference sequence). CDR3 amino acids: CASSTYKPGPRFGYTF. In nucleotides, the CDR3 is TGTGCCAGTAGCACATATAAGCCGGGCCCCAGATTTGGCTACACCTTC.

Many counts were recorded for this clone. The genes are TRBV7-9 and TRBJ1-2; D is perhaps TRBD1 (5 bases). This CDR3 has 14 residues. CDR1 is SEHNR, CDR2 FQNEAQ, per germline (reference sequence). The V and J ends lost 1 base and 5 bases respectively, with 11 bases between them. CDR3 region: CASSLDPGGYGYTF. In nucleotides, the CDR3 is TGTGCCAGCAGCTTAGACCCTGGGGGGTATGGCTACACCTTC.

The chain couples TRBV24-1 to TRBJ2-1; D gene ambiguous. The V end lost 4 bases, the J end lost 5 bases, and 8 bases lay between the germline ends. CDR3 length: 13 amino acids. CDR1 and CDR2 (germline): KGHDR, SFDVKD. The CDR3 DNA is TGTGCCACCAGTGACCGGAGCCACAATGAGCAGTTCTTC. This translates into CATSDRSHNEQFF.